Shown below are 24 T cell receptor beta chains from a single sample sequenced in a study of T cells in Graves' hyperthyroidism and ophthalmopathy. Researchers took RNA transcripts and amplified the TCR beta CDR3 regions from them. First-round RT-PCR of the TCR CDR3 relied on the HTBI primer set. One entry per CDR3 protein results from TCRdb running MiXCR on the multiplex PCR reads. The sample contains 350,000 or so distinct CDR3 sequences, approximately 18% of which appear only once. The sample was blood. Source of these receptors: a woman aged 40-49 years with Graves' ophthalmopathy.

This clonotype was counted many times. The chain employs TRBV6-5 and TRBJ1-1; 9 bases fit TRBD1. Germline CDR1 is MNHEY and CDR2 is SVGAGI. V gave up 4 bases and J gave up 0 bases; unmatched junction bases: 3. The length of the CDR3 is 15 residues. The chain's CDR3 is CASSSWTGVNTEAFF. In DNA, the CDR3 is TGTGCCAGCAGTTCTTGGACAGGGGTGAACACTGAAGCTTTCTTT.

At least ten counts were recorded for this clonotype. CDR3 bases: TGTGCCAGCAGTTTAGCACCCAGATCCTACGAGCAGTACTTC. This codes for CASSLAPRSYEQYF. The chain uses TRBV12-3 or TRBV12-4 and TRBJ2-7, with D unresolved. V dropped 0 bases and J dropped 1 base, with 7 bases sitting between them. The CDR3 consists of 14 residues.

This clonotype was picked up many times. The chain couples TRBV29-1 to TRBJ2-5; 9 bases line up with TRBD1. Trimming removed 4 bases from V and 2 bases from J; junction bases left unmatched: 2. CDR3 length: 13 residues. The germline gives CDR1 SQVTM, CDR2 ANQGSEA. The CDR3 DNA follows: TGCAGCGTTGGACAGGGGGGACAAGAGACCCAGTACTTC. Encoded protein: CSVGQGGQETQYF.

This clonotype was found many times. V gene TRBV28 combines with J gene TRBJ2-7, with a tentative D call TRBD1 (6 bases). Germline V gene data show CDR1 as MDHEN and CDR2 as SYDVKM. V lost 5 bases and J 5 bases, leaving 19 bases between the germline ends. The CDR3 loop spans 15 amino acids. CDR3 DNA: TGTGCCAGCAGTCCCAATCAGGGGAGCCCAAACGAGCAGTACTTC. Its protein product is CASSPNQGSPNEQYF.

Many counts were recorded for this clonotype. The chain links TRBV28 to TRBJ1-3; no clear D gene. Per the germline V gene, CDR1 is MDHEN and CDR2 is SYDVKM. CDR3 size: 15 residues. With 3 bases removed from V and 0 bases from J, the gap between germline ends came to 9 bases. CDR3 in amino acids: CASSFGRLSGNTIYF. DNA of the CDR3: TGTGCCAGCAGTTTCGGCCGACTCTCTGGAAACACCATATATTTT. The full variable domain, its missing parts supplied by reference TRBV28 and TRBJ1-3, is DVKVTQSSRYLVKRTGEKVFLECVQDMDHENMFWYRQDPGLGLRLIYFSYDVKMKEKGDIPEGYSVSREKKERFSLILESASTNQTSMYLCASSFGRLSGNTIYFGEGSWLTVV.

Ten or more counts support this clonotype. V usage is TRBV28 and J usage is TRBJ1-2; 7 nucleotides match TRBD1. J was trimmed by 8 bases and V by 3 bases; bases with no gene match: 18. This CDR3 region has 17 residues. The germline V gene has CDR1 MDHEN and CDR2 SYDVKM. Here the CDR3 reads CASSLDRRFNRGPGYTF. CDR3 bases: TGTGCCAGCAGTTTGGACCGGAGATTTAACAGGGGACCGGGCTACACCTTC.

This clonotype was detected many times. The rearrangement joins TRBV10-3 to TRBJ1-5, with a possible D match to TRBD1 (6 bases). Trimming removed 11 bases at V and 3 bases at J, with 14 bases between. Looked up from germline, CDR1 is ENHRY and CDR2 is SYGVKD. The CDR3 spans 13 residues. CDR3 sequence: CASEGGLNQPQHF. The DNA for the CDR3 is TGTGCCTCCGAAGGGGGGCTCAATCAGCCCCAGCATTTT.

This clonotype was picked up many times. The V gene is TRBV4-1, the J gene TRBJ2-5; maybe TRBD1 (5 bases). There are 15 residues in the CDR3. Germline V lookup: CDR1 MGHRA, CDR2 YSYEKL. Trimming removed 4 bases at V and 4 bases at J, with 16 bases between. CDR3 residues: CASSLLTGSGETQYF. The CDR3 region has the DNA TGCGCCAGCAGCCTCCTAACAGGATCGGGAGAGACCCAGTACTTC.

This chain links TRBV20-1 with TRBJ2-7; TRBD1 might be the D (6 bases). The DNA end favors TRBJ2-1, so the J call may be wrong. CDR3 size: 14 residues. The germline V gene has CDR1 DFQATT and CDR2 SNEGSKA (reference sequence). CDR3 nucleotide sequence: TGCAGTGCGGACCCGGTACAGGGTACCTACGAGCAGTTCTTC. This sequence encodes CSADPVQGTYEQFF.

This clonotype came up many times. The CDR3 region is CSAKMRDRQPQHF. For the CDR3, the DNA is TGCAGTGCTAAGATGAGGGACCGGCAGCCCCAGCATTTT. The rearrangement joins TRBV20-1 to TRBJ1-5, with D possibly TRBD1 on 5 matching bases. Deletions cut 4 bases from V and 7 bases from J, with 14 bases between. The CDR3 has 13 amino acids. The V gene's germline CDR1 is DFQATT and CDR2 SNEGSKA (reference sequence).

This clonotype was recorded at least ten times. The genes are TRBV6-2 or TRBV6-3 and TRBJ2-7; 11 bases line up with TRBD2. Germline trimming cut 6 bases from V and 2 bases from J; bases unmatched to any gene: 3. The length of the CDR3 is 14 residues. CDR1 is MNHEY, CDR2 SVGEGT, per germline. CDR3 amino acids: CASSDSGRAYEQYF. CDR3 bases: TGTGCCAGCAGCGATAGCGGGAGGGCCTACGAGCAGTACTTC.

This clonotype was picked up many times. The chain joins TRBV12-3 or TRBV12-4 to TRBJ1-3; D gene unclear. The CDR3 is made up of 13 amino acids. With 5 bases removed from V and 2 bases from J, the gap between germline ends came to 7 bases. The CDR3 DNA follows: TGTGCCAGCAGTGTCTCAACTGGAAACACCATATATTTT. This encodes CASSVSTGNTIYF.

This clonotype was counted at least ten times. The chain joins TRBV29-1 to TRBJ2-5, with D possibly matching TRBD1 (6 bases). There are 13 residues in the CDR3. V lost 6 bases and J lost 2, with 13 bases in between. Germline CDR1 reads SQVTM; CDR2 reads ANQGSEA. The chain's CDR3 is CSVPDRGQETQYF. The CDR3 region has the DNA TGCAGCGTCCCGGACAGAGGGCAAGAGACCCAGTACTTC. The full variable domain, completed using reference TRBV29-1 and TRBJ2-5, is SAVISQKPSRDICQRGTSLTIQCQVDSQVTMMFWYRQQPGQSLTLIATANQGSEATYESGFVIDKFPISRPNLTFSTLTVSNMSPEDSSIYLCSVPDRGQETQYFGPGTRLLVL.

This clonotype was recorded at least ten times. This chain connects TRBV6-5 to TRBJ1-2, with TRBD1 matching 7 bases. The length of the CDR3 is 16 residues. Germline V gene sequence: CDR1 MNHEY, CDR2 SVGAGI. Trimming took 6 bases from V and 3 from J; bases not matched to a gene: 13. The CDR3: CASSRRQGGEDYGYTF. The CDR3 region has the DNA TGTGCCAGCAGCCGCCGACAGGGAGGTGAGGACTATGGCTACACCTTC.

V and J are TRBV7-9 and TRBJ2-5, with D uncertain. Trimming cost V 9 bases and J 4 bases, with 15 bases left between them. Germline V gene data show CDR1 as SEHNR and CDR2 as FQNEAQ (reference sequence). CDR3 length equals 13 residues. This chain's CDR3 is CASSIPGLETQYF. Here the CDR3 DNA reads TGTGCCAGTAGTATACCCGGTTTAGAGACCCAGTACTTC.

This clonotype came up many times. The chain recombines TRBV7-2 with TRBJ1-1; the D gene is possibly TRBD1 (6 bases). The germline gives CDR1 SGHTA, CDR2 FQGNSA. The CDR3 is 14 amino acids. V was shortened by 3 bases and J by 0 bases, with 8 bases between the two germline ends. This CDR3 reads CASSFGTLNTEAFF. As DNA, the CDR3 is TGTGCCAGCAGCTTTGGGACACTGAACACTGAAGCTTTCTTT.

This clonotype was detected ten times or more. The chain's CDR3 is CASSYGLGQETQYF. The CDR3 DNA reads TGTGCCAGCAGTTATGGTCTGGGGCAAGAGACCCAGTACTTC. V is TRBV6-7 and J is TRBJ2-5, with D hard to call. TRBV6-7 is labeled an ORF, and its function is uncertain. The CDR3 contains 14 residues. The V and J ends lost 3 bases and 2 bases respectively, with 10 bases between them.

This clonotype has a count of ten or more. The J gene is TRBJ1-1, the V gene TRBV7-9; 8 bases are a match to TRBD1. CDR1 and CDR2 from the germline V gene are SEHNR and FQNEAQ (reference sequence). CDR3 size: 13 residues. The J segment lost 4 bases and the V segment lost 4 bases, leaving 2 bases of the junction unmatched. The CDR3 protein is CASSSGQGTEAFF. For the CDR3, the DNA is TGTGCCAGCAGCTCTGGACAGGGCACTGAAGCTTTCTTT.

This clonotype has a count of ten or more. Germline and junction disagree at one end, which may indicate a read error. This sequence joins TRBV5-1 and TRBJ2-3; TRBD2 matches 9 bases. Looked up from germline, CDR1 is SGHRS and CDR2 is YFSETQ. The CDR3 contains 14 residues. The CDR3 DNA follows: TGTGCCAGCAGTTTAGCGGGGGGCACAGATACGCAGTATTTT. It codes for CASSLAGGTDTQYF.

This clonotype was seen repeatedly, ten times or more. The J gene is TRBJ2-2, the V gene TRBV12-5; D is possibly TRBD1 (5 bases). The CDR3 length is 18 residues. Germline V gene sequence: CDR1 LGHNT, CDR2 FRNRAP. V was trimmed by 3 bases and J by 4 bases, leaving 21 bases between them. CDR3 nucleotide sequence: TGTGCTAGTGGTTTTTTACTTGACAGCTACATTTTCACCGGGGAGCTGTTTTTT. It translates to CASGFLLDSYIFTGELFF.

This clonotype has a count of ten or more. In DNA, the CDR3 is TGTGCCAGCAGTACCGAGACACGCTACGAGCAGTACTTC. It codes for CASSTETRYEQYF. The chain is built from TRBV12-3 or TRBV12-4 and TRBJ2-7; D is undetermined. The V and J ends lost 5 bases and 3 bases respectively, with 11 bases between them. The CDR3 covers 13 residues.

The table lists this clonotype with a few counts. This may be a read error: a much more frequent sequence differs by one nucleotide. The gene calls are TRBV12-3 or TRBV12-4 and TRBJ2-3; a weak D match, TRBD2 (6 bases). This CDR3 has 15 residues. Trimming took off 6 bases at V and 5 bases at J, with 18 bases between the two ends. The CDR3 sequence: CASSSHRLVIDTQYF. The CDR3 nucleotides are TGTGCCAGCAGCTCTCATAGACTAGTCATAGATACGCAGTATTTT.

This clonotype was counted many times. V gene TRBV6-1 combines with J gene TRBJ2-2, with D unclear. V was clipped by 6 bases and J by 8 bases, with 7 bases between them. The germline V gene encodes CDR1 MNHNS and CDR2 SASEGT. The CDR3 runs 11 residues. CDR3 sequence (DNA): TGTGCCAGCAGCACCCTAGGGGAGCTGTTTTTT. Amino acid sequence: CASSTLGELFF.

This clonotype was seen many times. J is TRBJ1-1 and V is TRBV28; D possibly corresponds to TRBD1 (5 bases). The CDR3 covers 15 residues. Between the trimmed V and J ends, which lost 2 bases and 5 bases, there was a span of 15 bases. In germline, CDR1 is MDHEN, CDR2 SYDVKM. The CDR3 sequence: CASSLGRGGSTEAFF. Written as DNA, the CDR3 is TGTGCCAGCAGTTTAGGTAGGGGCGGATCGACTGAAGCTTTCTTT.